This TCR beta chain was recorded in a study of T cell responses to AZD1222 COVID-19 vaccine. On this clone: What it binds is unknown.

Study-wide points: Of spike-specific TCRs, nearly half reportedly target regions left unmutated in variants.

After removal of 5 bases from V and 3 bases from J, the junction contained 4 bases not matched to a gene. The CDR3 sequence is 15 residues long. CDR1 is SGHTA and CDR2 is FQGNSA in the germline V gene. Assay: immunoSEQ multiplex PCR; the TCRdb copy retains only in-frame clones and omits some. The sample has fewer than 130,000 clones, approximately 94% seen once; the top ten hold 2.9%. This chain uses TRBV7-2 with TRBJ1-5; 10 nucleotides align to TRBD1. This specimen consisted of peripheral blood, obtained 28 days after the second AZD1222 dose. This clonotype was sampled from an adult who received the AZD1222 COVID-19 vaccine. This chain's CDR3 is CASSPGTGVNQPQHF. The DNA for the CDR3 is TGTGCCAGCAGCCCAGGGACAGGGGTCAATCAGCCCCAGCATTTT.